Listed below are T cell receptor beta chains from one sample, sequenced in a study of Ad26.COV2.S vaccination and SARS-CoV-2 variants. The protocol was immunoSEQ multiplex PCR, while the TCRdb copy is restricted to in-frame clones and leaves out a portion. The table includes around 170,000 clones, about 83% detected once. The source material was peripheral blood, sampled after recovery from COVID-19. Receptor source: a human donor who had recovered from COVID-19. The CDR3 runs from the conserved cysteine through the conserved F or W. A D gene is named only where the DNA matches it firmly. Clone size is not always given. Where it is, it says once, few, many or a class for expanded clones.

V gene	clone size	J gene	D gene	CDR3 DNA	CDR3 protein
TRBV5-1	NA	TRBJ2-3	TRBD2	TGCGCCAGCAGCTTGCCTAGCGGGCCCACGGGTGATACGCAGTATTTT	CASSLPSGPTGDTQYF
TRBV11-2	NA	TRBJ2-1	TRBD2	TGTGCCAGCAGCCGCCTACTAGCGGGGGGGCTGAGCTCCTACAATGAGCAGTTCTTC	CASSRLLAGGLSSYNEQFF
TRBV5-1	NA	TRBJ2-5	TRBD2	TGCGCCAGCAGCTTGGGGGAGCTAGCGGGAGTGGAGACCCAGTACTTC	CASSLGELAGVETQYF
TRBV5-1	once	TRBJ1-4	TRBD1	TGCGCCAGCAGCTCAGGGGACAGGGGTAATGAAAAACTGTTTTTT	CASSSGDRGNEKLFF
TRBV21-1	NA	TRBJ1-5	NA	TGTGCCAGCAGCTCGAGGACCCAAGTGGATCAGCCCCAGCATTTT	CASSSRTQVDQPQHF
TRBV10-2	NA	TRBJ2-1	TRBD2	TGCGCCAGCAGTGGCTCTCTAGCGGGGTCTAGGGATGAGCAGTTCTTC	CASSGSLAGSRDEQFF
TRBV2	NA	TRBJ2-1	NA	TGTGCCAGCAATGACGGGACTGTTGTCTACAATGAGCAGTTCTTC	CASNDGTVVYNEQFF
TRBV14	NA	TRBJ1-2	TRBD1	TGTGCCAGCAGCCGTCTGACAGGGGGAGCTAACTATGGCTACACCTTC	CASSRLTGGANYGYTF
TRBV9	NA	TRBJ2-7	NA	TGTGCCAGCAGCACCCGAGCGGACCTCTCCTACGAGCAGTACTTC	CASSTRADLSYEQYF
TRBV4-2	once	TRBJ2-2	TRBD1	TGTGCCAGCAGCCAAGGAGGGGACAGATACACCGGGGAGCTGTTTTTT	CASSQGGDRYTGELFF
TRBV24-1	few	TRBJ1-5	TRBD1	TGTGCCACCAGTGATCGCTACCCCCCCGGACAGGGCACTTATCAGCCCCAGCATTTT	CATSDRYPPGQGTYQPQHF
TRBV15	NA	TRBJ1-4	NA	TGTGCCACCAGCAGCCAACTTTGGGGCGGCGATACAAAGGAAAAACTGTTTTTT	CATSSQLWGGDTKEKLFF
TRBV19	NA	TRBJ2-7	NA	TGTGCCAGTAGCCCCTCGGGACGGATGACCTACGAGCAGTACTTC	CASSPSGRMTYEQYF
TRBV6-4	NA	TRBJ1-5	NA	TGTGCCATTAAGTCTAGGGGGGGACATTGGGGCAATCAGCCCCAGCATTTT	CAIKSRGGHWGNQPQHF
TRBV9	NA	TRBJ2-7	NA	TGTGCCAGCAGCCCCTGGGAGCTAGTAACCTACGAGCAGTACTTC	CASSPWELVTYEQYF
TRBV28	NA	TRBJ1-3	TRBD1	TGTGCGGTTAGGGCAGGGGGCTCTGGAAACACCATATATTTT	CAVRAGGSGNTIYF
TRBV27	NA	TRBJ1-5	TRBD1	TGTGCCAGCAGTTTAGGAAGACGACAGGGGTGGAATCAGCCCCAGCATTTT	CASSLGRRQGWNQPQHF
TRBV7-9	few	TRBJ2-1	NA	TGTGCCAGCCTAGTCTGGACCAGCTCCTACAATGAGCAGTTCTTC	CASLVWTSSYNEQFF
TRBV7-9	NA	TRBJ1-4	NA	TGTGCCAGCAGCTTAGTTGAGAGGGCCGCCGAAAAACTGTTTTTT	CASSLVERAAEKLFF
TRBV5-1	NA	TRBJ1-2	NA	TGCGCCAGCAGCTCCACCTCCCGGACGGGTAACTATGGCTACACCTTC	CASSSTSRTGNYGYTF
TRBV5-6	NA	TRBJ2-5	NA	TGTGCCAGCAGCTTCGAACTCATCCTAAGAGGGGAGACCCAGTACTTC	CASSFELILRGETQYF
TRBV6-5	NA	TRBJ1-2	NA	TGTGCCAGCAGTTCGTCAGGGGACTATGGCTACACCTTC	CASSSSGDYGYTF
TRBV5-6	NA	TRBJ2-3	NA	TGTGCCAGCAGCTTGGGCGGGGCCAGGGTAGATACGCAGTATTTT	CASSLGGARVDTQYF
TRBV4-1	NA	TRBJ2-7	TRBD2	TGCGCCAGCAGCCAAGGGTTAGCGGGAAACTACGAGCAGTACTTC	CASSQGLAGNYEQYF
TRBV11-2	NA	TRBJ1-3	NA	TGTGCCAGCAGCCCCTACCGGGCCTCTGGAAACACCATATATTTT	CASSPYRASGNTIYF
TRBV5-6	few	TRBJ1-2	NA	TGTGCCAGCAGCTTGGAACAGGGTGCCTCGCTAGGCTATGGCTACACCTTC	CASSLEQGASLGYGYTF
TRBV3-1/TRBV3-2	NA	TRBJ2-1	TRBD2	TGTGCCAGCAGCCAAACTAGACTAGCGGAATACAATGAGCAGTTCTTC	CASSQTRLAEYNEQFF
TRBV7-6	NA	TRBJ1-1	NA	TGTGCCAGCAGCTCAGAACGAGGTGGTGGCACTGAAGCTTTCTTT	CASSSERGGGTEAFF
TRBV18	NA	TRBJ2-3	TRBD2	TGTGCCAGCTCACCGGGACTAGCGGGAGCCACTAGCACAGATACGCAGTATTTT	CASSPGLAGATSTDTQYF